Following are 24 T cell receptor beta chains from one sample sequenced in a study of graft-versus-host responses after intestinal transplantation. Produced via immunoSEQ multiplex PCR; TCRdb's table is partial and in-frame only. The sample lists around 15,000 clones, around 33% seen once, with around 3.6% in the top ten. This material consisted of alloreactive CD4+ T cells from a mixed lymphocyte reaction culture, taken before intestinal transplant. Subset defined: CFSE-low proliferating T cells sorted from roughly six-day pre-transplant mixed lymphocyte reaction (GvH or HvG direction). These receptors were collected from a human patient who received an intestinal transplant.

A few counts support this clone. The V gene is TRBV6-8, the J gene TRBJ2-7; D gene ambiguous. Germline V gene sequence: CDR1 MNHGY, CDR2 SAAAGT. V was clipped by 6 bases and J by 3 bases, with 6 bases between them. The CDR3 consists of 11 residues. This CDR3 reads CASSRLYEQYF. In DNA, the CDR3 is TGTGCCAGCAGCCGGCTCTACGAGCAGTACTTC.

V and J are TRBV5-5 and TRBJ2-7, with D perhaps assigned TRBD1 or TRBD2 (5 bases each). Germline V CDR1 and CDR2: SGHKS, YYEKEE (reference sequence). CDR3 length equals 15 residues. Trimming took off 5 bases at V and 0 bases at J, with 15 bases between the two ends. The CDR3, as DNA: TGTGCCAGCAGTAAACCGGGACGGGCCTCCTACGAGCAGTACTTC. Protein: CASSKPGRASYEQYF.

This clone was seen a few times. The chain combines TRBV30 with TRBJ1-1; 10 bases are a match to TRBD1. Trimming cost V 1 base and J 1 base; bases outside gene matches: 6. The length of the CDR3 is 16 residues. Germline CDR1 is GTSNPN and CDR2 is SVGIG (reference sequence). For the CDR3, the DNA is TGTGCCTGGAGTGACCACCGGGACAGGGGGAACACTGAAGCTTTCTTT. Amino acid sequence: CAWSDHRDRGNTEAFF.

This clone was counted between two and nine times. The chain is built from TRBV6-1 and TRBJ2-7; D unresolved. Germline assignment: CDR1 MNHNS and CDR2 SASEGT. V lost 5 bases to trimming and J lost 2 bases, with 7 bases between them. The CDR3 length is 12 residues. The CDR3 DNA sequence: TGTGCCAGCAGTTCGTCCCCCTACGAGCAGTACTTC. Translating gives CASSSSPYEQYF.

The genes are TRBV5-1 and TRBJ1-1; TRBD1 matches 7 bases. Germline CDR1 is SGHRS and CDR2 is YFSETQ. Unmatched junction bases numbered 7, after V lost 1 base and J lost 4 bases. This CDR3 region has 15 residues. The CDR3 DNA reads as TGCGCCAGCAGCTTGAATCAGGGGGTTGGCACTGAAGCTTTCTTT. Translating it yields CASSLNQGVGTEAFF.

This clone was counted only a few times. The chain couples TRBV6-5 to TRBJ1-2, with TRBD1 matching over 7 bases. The germline gives CDR1 MNHEY, CDR2 SVGAGI. The CDR3 has 14 residues. V dropped 6 bases and J dropped 7; count of bases not matched to a gene: 11. The CDR3 nucleotides read TGTGCCAGCAGAATACAGGAGGGGGCCGGTGGCTACACCTTC. This sequence encodes CASRIQEGAGGYTF.

CDR3 coding DNA: TGTGCCAGCAGTGAATGGGGTGGCTACACCTTC. Translating gives CASSEWGGYTF. The gene calls are TRBV2 and TRBJ1-2; no definite D call. This CDR3 is 11 amino acids long. Germline assignment: CDR1 SNHLY and CDR2 FYNNEI. V lost 2 bases and J lost 7, with 5 bases in between.

The chain has TRBV6-5 and TRBJ2-7, with TRBD1 matching over 8 bases. Trimming at V came to 5 bases and at J to 6 bases, leaving 6 bases not matched to a gene. Germline CDR1 MNHEY, CDR2 SVGAGI. This CDR3 is built from 13 residues. This CDR3 reads CASSQDRGTEQYF. The CDR3 nucleotides are TGTGCCAGCAGTCAAGACAGGGGAACCGAGCAGTACTTC.

V gene TRBV4-2 combines with J gene TRBJ2-1; 15 nucleotides line up with TRBD2. CDR1 is LGHNA and CDR2 is YNFKEQ in the germline V gene. The V segment lost 2 bases and the J segment 6 bases; nucleotides outside the gene matches: 11. This CDR3 is 19 amino acids long. Written as DNA, the CDR3 is TGTGCCAGCAGCCAACGACCCGGACTAGCGGGAGGGCCTCGCAATGAGCAGTTCTTC. Protein product: CASSQRPGLAGGPRNEQFF.

This chain links TRBV2 with TRBJ1-4; unclear D gene. Trimming shortened V by 4 bases and J by 4 bases, and 10 bases separated the two germline ends. Germline lookup yields CDR1 SNHLY and CDR2 FYNNEI. The CDR3 runs 14 residues. As DNA, the CDR3 is TGTGCCAGCAGTGGGACCGTGGTTAATGAAAAACTGTTTTTT. It yields the protein CASSGTVVNEKLFF.

The rearrangement joins TRBV18 to TRBJ2-3; the D is unclear. The CDR3 is made up of 11 amino acids. The germline CDR1 and CDR2 sequences are KGHSH and LQKENI. V was shortened by 6 bases and J by 4 bases, with 5 bases between the two germline ends. CDR3 sequence reads: CASSVSDTQYF. DNA of the CDR3: TGTGCCAGCTCCGTCTCAGATACGCAGTATTTT.

This clone showed up just a few times. The chain is built from TRBV6-6 and TRBJ2-1, with 7 bases fitting TRBD2. From germline, CDR1 is MNHNY and CDR2 SVGAGI (reference sequence). This CDR3 has 15 residues. The J segment lost 0 bases and the V segment lost 6 bases, leaving 5 bases of the junction unmatched. CDR3 DNA: TGTGCCAGCAGACGGACTAGGGCCTCCTACAATGAGCAGTTCTTC. Translating it yields CASRRTRASYNEQFF.

V usage is TRBV10-3 and J usage is TRBJ1-3; 10 bases align to TRBD1. The CDR3 consists of 15 residues. From germline, CDR1 is ENHRY and CDR2 SYGVKD. V shed 5 bases, J shed 7 bases, and the junction held 8 bases outside the gene matches. The CDR3 DNA reads TGTGCCATCAGTCCGGGGACAGGGGCTCCCAACACCATATATTTT. Its protein is CAISPGTGAPNTIYF.

The genes are TRBV12-2 and TRBJ2-2; the table's D call, TRBD1, was not checked against the DNA. TRBV12-2 is a pseudogene. This CDR3 comprises 16 residues. The CDR3 loop is CASRLLQGLGTGELFF. CDR3 coding DNA: TGTGCAAGTCGCCTCCTACAGGGTCTTGGGACCGGGGAGCTGTTTTTT.

This clone occurred a few times. The rearrangement joins TRBV10-3 to TRBJ2-7; no clear D. Trimming took off 3 bases at V and 3 bases at J, with 12 bases between the two ends. The CDR3 is 14 residues long. In germline, CDR1 is ENHRY, CDR2 SYGVKD. For the CDR3, the DNA is TGTGCCATCAGTGACCCAGGATTCGACTACGAGCAGTACTTC. Translating gives CAISDPGFDYEQYF.

This clone was seen a handful of times. The CDR3 DNA reads TGCAGCGTGACTGGGACTAGCGGGGACAATGAGCAGTTCTTC. Translation gives CSVTGTSGDNEQFF. The chain employs TRBV29-1 and TRBJ2-1, with 13 bases matching TRBD2. V shed 6 bases and J 5 bases; nucleotides not matched to a gene: 4. Germline values: CDR1 SQVTM, CDR2 ANQGSEA. This CDR3 region has 14 residues.

The genes are TRBV14 and TRBJ1-1, with D perhaps TRBD1 (5 bases). The V and J ends lost 5 bases and 1 base respectively, with 8 bases between them. Per germline, CDR1 SGHDN and CDR2 FVKESK. The CDR3 is made up of 13 amino acids. CDR3 DNA: TGTGCCAGCAGCTGGGGACGGAACACTGAAGCTTTCTTT. This encodes CASSWGRNTEAFF.

CDR3 nucleotide sequence: TGTGCCAGCAGTGAAGAAAACCGGATGTACGAGCAGTACTTC. This sequence encodes CASSEENRMYEQYF. The rearrangement links TRBV6-1 to TRBJ2-7; no firm D call. Trimming cost V 1 base and J 4 bases, with 11 bases left between them. Germline V gene lookup returns CDR1 MNHNS and CDR2 SASEGT. This CDR3 region has 14 residues.

The genes are TRBV2 and TRBJ2-1; a weak D match, TRBD2 (6 bases). This CDR3 comprises 11 residues. Germline CDR1 reads SNHLY; CDR2 reads FYNNEI. The V end lost 4 bases, the J end lost 10 bases, and 8 bases lay between the germline ends. CDR3 amino acids: CASSATSEQFF. The CDR3, as DNA: TGTGCCAGCAGTGCTACTAGCGAGCAGTTCTTC.

The table lists this clone with a count of one. The genes are TRBV14 and TRBJ2-6; D is uncertain. Germline values: CDR1 SGHDN, CDR2 FVKESK. The CDR3 has 13 residues. Deletions cut 2 bases from V and 3 bases from J, with 2 bases between. The CDR3 sequence: CASSQHGANVLTF. For the CDR3, the DNA is TGTGCCAGCAGCCAACATGGGGCCAACGTCCTGACTTTC.

The rearrangement uses TRBV6-1 and TRBJ2-7; TRBD1 is a possible D gene (6 bases). Trimming pared 1 base from V and 2 bases from J, leaving 12 bases between. Germline lookup yields CDR1 MNHNS and CDR2 SASEGT. CDR3 length: 15 residues. CDR3 DNA sequence: TGTGCCAGCAGTGAAGGGGGACACATTACCTACGAGCAGTACTTC. It codes for CASSEGGHITYEQYF.

The V and J genes are TRBV6-6 and TRBJ2-7, with D hard to call. Germline-derived CDR1 and CDR2 are MNHNY and SVGAGI (reference sequence). CDR3 size: 14 residues. V shed 0 bases and J shed 3 bases, with 9 bases lying between them. The CDR3 DNA reads TGTGCCAGCAGTTACTCTAGGAAGAACTACGAGCAGTACTTC. Residues: CASSYSRKNYEQYF.

In this sample, this clone turned up a few times. The chain carries TRBV7-2 and TRBJ2-7; the D gene is possibly TRBD1 (6 bases). The V and J ends lost 1 base and 0 bases respectively, with 13 bases between them. The CDR3 runs 16 residues. Germline assignment: CDR1 SGHTA and CDR2 FQGNSA. The CDR3 is CASSLGRQVSSYEQYF. DNA of the CDR3: TGTGCCAGCAGCTTAGGGAGACAGGTCAGCTCCTACGAGCAGTACTTC.

Comment on this clone: The junction differs from germline at one of its ends, possibly a read error. The rearrangement joins TRBV6-5 to TRBJ2-7; 11 bases are a match to TRBD2. This CDR3 comprises 14 residues. CDR1 and CDR2 (germline): MNHEY, SVGAGI. The CDR3: CAISDSGRAGEQYF. CDR3 nucleotide sequence: TGTGCCATCAGTGATAGCGGGAGGGCCGGGGAGCAGTACTTC.